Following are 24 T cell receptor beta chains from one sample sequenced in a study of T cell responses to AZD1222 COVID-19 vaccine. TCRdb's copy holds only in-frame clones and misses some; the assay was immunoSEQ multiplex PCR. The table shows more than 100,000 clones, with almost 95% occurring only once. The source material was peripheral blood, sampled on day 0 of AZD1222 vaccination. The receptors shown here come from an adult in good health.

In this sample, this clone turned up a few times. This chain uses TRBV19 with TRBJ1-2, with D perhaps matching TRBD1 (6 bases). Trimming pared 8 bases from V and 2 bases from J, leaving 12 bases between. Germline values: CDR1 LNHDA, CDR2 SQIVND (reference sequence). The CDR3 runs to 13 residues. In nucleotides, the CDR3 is TGTGCCAGTTCAATGACAGGCAACTATGGCTACACCTTC. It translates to CASSMTGNYGYTF.

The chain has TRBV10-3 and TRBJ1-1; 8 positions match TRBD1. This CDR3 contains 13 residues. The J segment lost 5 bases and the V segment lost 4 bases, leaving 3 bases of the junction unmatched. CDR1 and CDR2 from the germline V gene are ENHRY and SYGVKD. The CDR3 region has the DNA TGTGCCATCAGTGCTGACAGGGGTACTGAAGCTTTCTTT. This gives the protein CAISADRGTEAFF.

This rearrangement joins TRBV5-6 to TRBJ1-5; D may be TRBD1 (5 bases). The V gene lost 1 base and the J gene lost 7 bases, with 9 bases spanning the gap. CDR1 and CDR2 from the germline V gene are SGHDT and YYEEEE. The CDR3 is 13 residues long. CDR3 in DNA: TGTGCCAGCAGCTTGATGGGGACCCAGCCCCAGCATTTT. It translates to CASSLMGTQPQHF.

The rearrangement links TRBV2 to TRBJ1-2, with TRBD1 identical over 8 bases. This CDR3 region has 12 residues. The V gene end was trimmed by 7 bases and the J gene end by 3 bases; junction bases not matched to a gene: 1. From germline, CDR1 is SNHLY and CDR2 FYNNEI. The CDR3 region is CASTGQDYGYTF. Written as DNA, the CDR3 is TGTGCCAGCACGGGACAGGACTATGGCTACACCTTC.

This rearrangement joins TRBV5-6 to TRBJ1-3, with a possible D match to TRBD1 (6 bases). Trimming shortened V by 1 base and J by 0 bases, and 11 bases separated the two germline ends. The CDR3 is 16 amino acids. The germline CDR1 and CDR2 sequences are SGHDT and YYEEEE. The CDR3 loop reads CASSLRGSSSGNTIYF. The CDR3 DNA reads TGTGCCAGCAGCTTGAGGGGGTCAAGCTCTGGAAACACCATATATTTT.

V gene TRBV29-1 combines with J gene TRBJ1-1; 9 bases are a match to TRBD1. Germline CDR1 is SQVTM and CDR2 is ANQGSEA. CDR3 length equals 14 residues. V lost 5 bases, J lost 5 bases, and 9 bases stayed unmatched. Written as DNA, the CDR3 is TGCAGCGTTTCCACAGGGGGCGCGTTGACTGAAGCTTTCTTT. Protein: CSVSTGGALTEAFF.

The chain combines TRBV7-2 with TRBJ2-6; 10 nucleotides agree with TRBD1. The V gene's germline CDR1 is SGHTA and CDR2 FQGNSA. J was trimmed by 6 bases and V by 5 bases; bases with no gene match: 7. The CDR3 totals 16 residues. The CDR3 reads CASSPDRGRKANVLTF. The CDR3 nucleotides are TGTGCCAGCAGCCCCGACAGGGGGCGCAAGGCCAACGTCCTGACTTTC.

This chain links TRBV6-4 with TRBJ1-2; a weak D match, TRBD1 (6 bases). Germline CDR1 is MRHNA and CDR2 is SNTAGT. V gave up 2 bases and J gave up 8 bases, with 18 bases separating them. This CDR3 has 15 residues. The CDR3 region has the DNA TGTGCCAGCAGTGACGATGGGTCTCATGGGGGCGGCTACACCTTC. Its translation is CASSDDGSHGGGYTF.

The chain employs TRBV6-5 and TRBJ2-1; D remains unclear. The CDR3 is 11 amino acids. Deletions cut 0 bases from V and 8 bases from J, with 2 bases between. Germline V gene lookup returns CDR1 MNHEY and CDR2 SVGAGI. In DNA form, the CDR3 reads TGTGCCAGCAGTTACTCGCATGAGCAGTTCTTC. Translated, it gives CASSYSHEQFF.

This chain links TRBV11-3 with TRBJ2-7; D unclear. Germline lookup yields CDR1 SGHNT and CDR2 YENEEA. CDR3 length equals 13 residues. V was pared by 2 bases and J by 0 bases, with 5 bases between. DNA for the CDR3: TGTGCCAGCAGCTTACGGAGCTCCTACGAGCAGTACGTC. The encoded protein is CASSLRSSYEQYV.

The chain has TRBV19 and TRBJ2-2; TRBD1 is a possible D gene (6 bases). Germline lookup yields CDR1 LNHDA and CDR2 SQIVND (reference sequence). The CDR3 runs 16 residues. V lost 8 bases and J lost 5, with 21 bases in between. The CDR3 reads CASESGAGVGTGELFF. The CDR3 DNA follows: TGTGCCAGTGAATCAGGGGCAGGGGTCGGGACCGGGGAGCTGTTTTTT.

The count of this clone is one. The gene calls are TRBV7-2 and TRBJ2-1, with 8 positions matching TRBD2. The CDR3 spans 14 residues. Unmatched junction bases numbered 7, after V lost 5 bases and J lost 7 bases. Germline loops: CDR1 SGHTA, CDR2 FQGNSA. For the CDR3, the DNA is TGTGCCAGCAGCCCGACTAGCGTCCGGAATGAGCAGTTCTTC. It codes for CASSPTSVRNEQFF.

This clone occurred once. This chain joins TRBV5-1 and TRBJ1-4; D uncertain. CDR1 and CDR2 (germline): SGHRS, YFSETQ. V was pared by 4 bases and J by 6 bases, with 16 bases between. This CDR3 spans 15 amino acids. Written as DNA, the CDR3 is TGCGCCAGCAGCCTAAGGGAGACTGGAGATGAAAAACTGTTTTTT. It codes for CASSLRETGDEKLFF.

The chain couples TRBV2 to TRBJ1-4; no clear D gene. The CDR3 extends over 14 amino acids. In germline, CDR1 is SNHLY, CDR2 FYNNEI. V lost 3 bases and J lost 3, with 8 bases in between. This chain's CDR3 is CASSDGRANEKLFF. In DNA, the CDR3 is TGTGCCAGCAGTGACGGTAGGGCTAATGAAAAACTGTTTTTT. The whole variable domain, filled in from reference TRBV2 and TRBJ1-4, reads EPEVTQTPSHQVTQMGQEVILRCVPISNHLYFYWYRQILGQKVEFLVSFYNNEISEKSEIFDDQFSVERPDGSNFTLKIRSTKLEDSAMYFCASSDGRANEKLFFGSGTQLSVL.

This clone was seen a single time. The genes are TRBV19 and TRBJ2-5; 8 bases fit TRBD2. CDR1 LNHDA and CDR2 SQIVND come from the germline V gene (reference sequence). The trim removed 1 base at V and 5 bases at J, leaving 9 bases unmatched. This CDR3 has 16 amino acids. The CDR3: CASSIAAGAAMETQYF. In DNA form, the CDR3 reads TGTGCCAGTAGTATAGCAGCGGGGGCGGCCATGGAGACCCAGTACTTC.

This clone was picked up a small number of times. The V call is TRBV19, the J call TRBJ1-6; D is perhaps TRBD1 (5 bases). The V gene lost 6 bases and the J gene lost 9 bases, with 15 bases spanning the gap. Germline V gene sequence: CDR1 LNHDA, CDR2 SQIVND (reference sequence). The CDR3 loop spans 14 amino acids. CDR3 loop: CASRPDTSASPLHF. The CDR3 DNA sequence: TGTGCCAGTAGGCCGGACACCTCTGCTTCACCCCTCCACTTT.

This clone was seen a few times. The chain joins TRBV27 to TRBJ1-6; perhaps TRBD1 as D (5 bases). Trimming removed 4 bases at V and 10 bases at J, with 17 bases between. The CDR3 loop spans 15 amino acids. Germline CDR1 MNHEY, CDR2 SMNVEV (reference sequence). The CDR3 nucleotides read TGTGCCAGCAGTTCCCCGGGGGTTGGGGAATCACCCCTCCACTTT. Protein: CASSSPGVGESPLHF.

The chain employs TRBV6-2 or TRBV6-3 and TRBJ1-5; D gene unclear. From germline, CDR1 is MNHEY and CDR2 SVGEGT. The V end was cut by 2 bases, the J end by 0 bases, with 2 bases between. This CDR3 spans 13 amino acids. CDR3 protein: CASSYSSNQPQHF. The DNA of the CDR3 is TGTGCCAGCAGTTACAGTAGCAATCAGCCCCAGCATTTT.

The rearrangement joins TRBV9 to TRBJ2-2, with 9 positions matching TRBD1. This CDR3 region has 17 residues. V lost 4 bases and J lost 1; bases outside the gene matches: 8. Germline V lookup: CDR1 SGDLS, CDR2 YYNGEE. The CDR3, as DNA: TGTGCCAGCAGCCTACGTTACAGGGGGCGGAACACCGGGGAGCTGTTTTTT. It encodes CASSLRYRGRNTGELFF.

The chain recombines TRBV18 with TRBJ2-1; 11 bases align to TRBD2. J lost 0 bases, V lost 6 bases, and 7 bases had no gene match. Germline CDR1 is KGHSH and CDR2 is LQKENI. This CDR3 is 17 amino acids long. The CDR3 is CASSGGLAAGSYNEQFF. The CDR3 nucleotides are TGTGCCAGCTCTGGGGGACTAGCGGCCGGCTCCTACAATGAGCAGTTCTTC.

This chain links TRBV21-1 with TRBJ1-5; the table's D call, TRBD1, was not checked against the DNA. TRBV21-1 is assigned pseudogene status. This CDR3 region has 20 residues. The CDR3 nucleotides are TGTGCCAGCAGCAAAGCGGGGACAGGGGGTGACCAATATAGCAATCAGCCCCAGCATTTT. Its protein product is CASSKAGTGGDQYSNQPQHF.

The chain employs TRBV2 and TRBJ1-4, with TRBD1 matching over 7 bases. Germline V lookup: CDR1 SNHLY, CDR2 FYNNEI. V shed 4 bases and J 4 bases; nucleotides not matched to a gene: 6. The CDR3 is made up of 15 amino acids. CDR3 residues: CASSVTGQINEKLFF. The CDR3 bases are TGTGCCAGCAGTGTCACGGGACAGATTAATGAAAAACTGTTTTTT.

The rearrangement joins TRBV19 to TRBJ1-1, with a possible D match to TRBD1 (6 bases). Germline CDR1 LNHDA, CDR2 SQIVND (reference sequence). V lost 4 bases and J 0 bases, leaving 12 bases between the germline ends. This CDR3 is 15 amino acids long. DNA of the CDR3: TGTGCCAGTAGTACTCGAGGACAGTTGAACACTGAAGCTTTCTTT. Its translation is CASSTRGQLNTEAFF. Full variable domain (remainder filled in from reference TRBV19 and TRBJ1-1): DGGITQSPKYLFRKEGQNVTLSCEQNLNHDAMYWYRQDPGQGLRLIYYSQIVNDFQKGDIAEGYSVSREKKESFPLTVTSAQKNPTAFYLCASSTRGQLNTEAFFGQGTRLTVV.

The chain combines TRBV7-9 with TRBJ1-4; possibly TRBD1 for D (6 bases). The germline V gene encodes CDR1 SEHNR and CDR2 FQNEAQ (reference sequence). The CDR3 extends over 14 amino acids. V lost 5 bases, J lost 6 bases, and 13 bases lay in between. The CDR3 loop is CASSPLTGHEKLFF. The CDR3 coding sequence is TGTGCCAGCAGCCCTCTAACAGGGCATGAAAAACTGTTTTTT.